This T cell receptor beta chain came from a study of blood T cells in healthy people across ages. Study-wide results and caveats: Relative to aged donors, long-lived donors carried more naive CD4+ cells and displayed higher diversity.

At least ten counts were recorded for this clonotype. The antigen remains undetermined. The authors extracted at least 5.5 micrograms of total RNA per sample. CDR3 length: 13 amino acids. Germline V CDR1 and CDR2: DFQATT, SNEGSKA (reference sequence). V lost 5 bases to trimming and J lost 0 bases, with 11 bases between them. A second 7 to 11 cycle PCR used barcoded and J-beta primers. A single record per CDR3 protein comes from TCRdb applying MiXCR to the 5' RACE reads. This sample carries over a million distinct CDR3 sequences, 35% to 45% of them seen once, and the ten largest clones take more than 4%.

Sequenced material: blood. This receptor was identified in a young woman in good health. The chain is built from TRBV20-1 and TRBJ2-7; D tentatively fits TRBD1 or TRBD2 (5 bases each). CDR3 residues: CSAHGTDSYEQYF. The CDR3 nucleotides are TGCAGTGCTCATGGGACGGACTCCTACGAGCAGTACTTC.